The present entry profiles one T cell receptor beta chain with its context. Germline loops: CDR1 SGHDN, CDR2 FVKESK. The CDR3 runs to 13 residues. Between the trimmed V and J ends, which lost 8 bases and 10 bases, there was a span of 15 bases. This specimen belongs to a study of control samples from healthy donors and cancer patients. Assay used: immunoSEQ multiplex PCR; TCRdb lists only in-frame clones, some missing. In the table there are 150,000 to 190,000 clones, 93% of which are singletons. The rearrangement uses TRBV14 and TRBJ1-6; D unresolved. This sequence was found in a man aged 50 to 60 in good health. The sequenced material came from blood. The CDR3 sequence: CASSFWGGSPLHF. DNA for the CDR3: TGTGCCAGCTCGTTCTGGGGTGGCTCACCCCTCCACTTT. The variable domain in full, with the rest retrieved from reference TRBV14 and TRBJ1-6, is EAGVTQFPSHSVIEKGQTVTLRCDPISGHDNLYWYRRVMGKEIKFLLHFVKESKQDESGMPNNRFLAERTGGTYSTLKVQPAELEDSGVYFCASSFWGGSPLHFGNGTRLTVT.